The 23 T cell receptor beta chains given below trace back to one sample, sequenced in a study of blood T cells in healthy people across ages. Next came a second PCR, run for about 6 to 12 cycles, which used a sample-barcoded 5' primer along with a J-beta primer mix. Using its own MiXCR run on the 5' RACE reads, TCRdb lists one record per CDR3 protein. The data show approximately 350,000 distinct CDR3 sequences, roughly half seen once. Sequenced input: blood. Receptors were obtained from a man in his fifties or sixties in good health.

This clonotype occurred a few times. This chain uses TRBV7-2 with TRBJ2-5, with 10 bases lining up with TRBD2. The CDR3 runs 17 residues. The V segment lost 1 base and the J segment 5 bases; nucleotides outside the gene matches: 10. The V gene's germline CDR1 is SGHTA and CDR2 FQGNSA. In nucleotides, the CDR3 is TGTGCCAGCAGCTTAGAGGCTAGCGGGAGTTTCAGGGAGACCCAGTACTTC. Protein product: CASSLEASGSFRETQYF.

In this sample, this clonotype turned up once. This sequence may be a read error, since a much larger clone differs from it by one base. The J gene is TRBJ2-1, the V gene TRBV10-2; the D is unclear. The CDR3 is made up of 13 amino acids. In germline, CDR1 is WSHSY, CDR2 SAAADI. CDR3 nucleotides: TGCGCCAGCAAGGGAAGCTCCTACAATGGGCAGTTCTTC. Translation gives CASKGSSYNGQFF.

This clonotype was detected a few times. V gene TRBV20-1 combines with J gene TRBJ2-3; D ambiguous. V lost 4 bases and J lost 1, with 6 bases in between. From germline, CDR1 is DFQATT and CDR2 SNEGSKA (reference sequence). The CDR3 has 12 residues. The CDR3, as DNA: TGCAGTGCTACCGAGGGCACAGATACGCAGTATTTT. Its protein is CSATEGTDTQYF.

This rearrangement joins TRBV6-6 to TRBJ2-3; D is possibly TRBD1 or TRBD2 (5 bases each). V dropped 7 bases and J dropped 4 bases, with 12 bases sitting between them. This CDR3 has 13 residues. Germline values: CDR1 MNHNY, CDR2 SVGAGI (reference sequence). The CDR3 is CASTLRGADTQYF. For the CDR3, the DNA is TGTGCCAGCACTCTACGGGGCGCAGATACGCAGTATTTT.

This sequence joins TRBV3-1 and TRBJ2-5; a possible D gene is TRBD1 (6 bases). The germline CDR1 and CDR2 sequences are LGHDT and YNNKEL (reference sequence). The CDR3 totals 15 residues. V shed 3 bases and J shed 5 bases, with 16 bases lying between them. CDR3 in amino acids: CASSHRKRGSETQYF. CDR3 sequence (DNA): TGTGCCAGCAGCCATCGGAAGAGGGGGTCGGAGACCCAGTACTTC.

This chain links TRBV11-2 with TRBJ1-1, with D hard to call. CDR1 SGHAT and CDR2 FQNNGV come from the germline V gene. The ends were cut back, 5 bases at V and 12 bases at J, with 13 bases in the middle. CDR3 length: 11 amino acids. For the CDR3, the DNA is TGTGCCAGCAGCCTCGGAAGTAGACCTTTCTTT. It encodes CASSLGSRPFF. Full variable domain (outside the CDR3, taken from reference TRBV11-2 and TRBJ1-1): EAGVAQSPRYKIIEKRQSVAFWCNPISGHATLYWYQQILGQGPKLLIQFQNNGVVDDSQLPKDRFSAERLKGVDSTLKIQPAKLEDSAVYLCASSLGSRPFFGQGTRLTVV.

The chain uses TRBV3-1 and TRBJ2-1; weak D call: TRBD2 (5 bases). The V gene lost 3 bases and the J gene lost 13 bases, with 16 bases spanning the gap. Germline CDR1 LGHDT, CDR2 YNNKEL (reference sequence). The CDR3 loop spans 13 amino acids. The CDR3 DNA reads as TGTGCCAGCAGCCAGGAGGCGGGCCCAGGTCAGTTCTTC. Amino acid sequence: CASSQEAGPGQFF.

The chain has TRBV28 and TRBJ2-1; D may be TRBD1 (7 bases). The J call may be faulty, since TRBJ2-7 better matches the DNA end. There are 16 residues in the CDR3. The germline V gene encodes CDR1 MDHEN and CDR2 SYDVKM. The CDR3, as DNA: TGTGCCAGCAGTGCACCAGGGGGGAGCTCCTACAATGAGCAGTACTTC. Translated: CASSAPGGSSYNEQYF.

A note on this clonotype: An end of the junction does not agree with germline; a read error may underlie this. The chain uses TRBV18 and TRBJ1-4, with D unclear. CDR1 is KGHSH, CDR2 LQKENI, per germline. The CDR3 covers 12 residues. CDR3 in amino acids: CASSPRGEKLFF. CDR3 DNA sequence: TGTGCCAGCTCCCCACGCGGTGAAAAACTGTTTTTT.

The chain combines TRBV24-1 with TRBJ2-5, with 8 bases lining up with TRBD2. Unmatched junction bases numbered 4, after V lost 4 bases and J lost 1 base. Germline CDR1 KGHDR, CDR2 SFDVKD. CDR3 length equals 15 residues. CDR3 region: CATSDRRGGQETQYF. CDR3 nucleotides: TGTGCCACCAGTGACCGCCGGGGGGGCCAAGAGACCCAGTACTTC.

The J gene is TRBJ1-3, the V gene TRBV7-2, with 9 nucleotides matching TRBD1. V was pared by 0 bases and J by 3 bases, with 6 bases of the junction left unmatched. Germline CDR1 reads SGHTA; CDR2 reads FQGNSA. The CDR3 is 17 amino acids. This CDR3 reads CASSLAVHRGLGNTIYF. In nucleotides, the CDR3 is TGTGCCAGCAGCTTAGCTGTGCACAGGGGGCTTGGAAACACCATATATTTT.

CDR3 region: CSAQPIGAYEQYF. CDR3 sequence (DNA): TGCAGTGCTCAGCCGATCGGAGCGTACGAGCAGTACTTC. This chain uses TRBV20-1 with TRBJ2-5; no clear D. The DNA end is more similar to TRBJ2-7, so the J call may be wrong. Germline values: CDR1 DFQATT, CDR2 SNEGSKA (reference sequence). The CDR3 is 13 residues long.

The chain couples TRBV3-1 to TRBJ2-1; TRBD2 is a possible D gene (6 bases). The CDR3 is 15 amino acids. Trimming shortened V by 0 bases and J by 8 bases, and 14 bases separated the two germline ends. Germline V gene lookup returns CDR1 LGHDT and CDR2 YNNKEL (reference sequence). This CDR3 reads CASSQDPGVIDEQFF. DNA for the CDR3: TGTGCCAGCAGCCAAGATCCGGGAGTGATAGATGAGCAGTTCTTC.

The chain joins TRBV20-1 to TRBJ2-5; maybe TRBD1 (5 bases). Germline-derived CDR1 and CDR2 are DFQATT and SNEGSKA (reference sequence). The CDR3 sequence is 16 residues long. Trimming took off 0 bases at V and 5 bases at J, with 19 bases between the two ends. The CDR3 reads CSARDPWGPGRETQYF. Written as DNA, the CDR3 is TGCAGTGCTAGAGATCCGTGGGGCCCTGGAAGGGAGACCCAGTACTTC.

This clonotype was counted between two and nine times. J is TRBJ2-1 and V is TRBV27; D ambiguous. Trimming removed 3 bases at V and 6 bases at J, with 9 bases between. This CDR3 has 13 residues. CDR1 MNHEY and CDR2 SMNVEV come from the germline V gene (reference sequence). Here the CDR3 reads CASSFRLLNEQFF. The CDR3 DNA reads as TGTGCCAGCAGTTTTAGGCTTCTCAATGAGCAGTTCTTC.

This clonotype was seen a handful of times. J is TRBJ1-1 and V is TRBV21-1; TRBD1 reflects the table's D call only, with no check against the DNA. TRBV21-1 is a listed pseudogene. The CDR3 is made up of 15 amino acids. CDR3 in amino acids: CASRPSQGTTTEAFF. The CDR3 bases are TGTGCCAGCAGACCCTCACAGGGTACGACAACTGAAGCTTTCTTT.

This clonotype has more than one count but fewer than ten. The chain recombines TRBV20-1 with TRBJ2-7; D is unresolved. With 0 bases removed from V and 0 bases from J, the gap between germline ends came to 12 bases. The CDR3 is made up of 15 amino acids. CDR1 is DFQATT and CDR2 is SNEGSKA in the germline V gene (reference sequence). CDR3 protein: CSARDPAQSSYEQYF. The CDR3 coding sequence is TGCAGTGCTAGAGATCCGGCGCAGAGCTCCTACGAGCAGTACTTC.

Here the CDR3 reads CASSLEGTPLQAHEQFF. CDR3 DNA sequence: TGTGCCAGCAGCTTAGAGGGGACGCCTCTTCAGGCTCATGAGCAGTTCTTC. V gene TRBV7-2 combines with J gene TRBJ2-1; D tentatively reads TRBD1 or TRBD2 (5 bases each). Trimming shortened V by 1 base and J by 8 bases, and 21 bases separated the two germline ends. Germline V CDR1 and CDR2: SGHTA, FQGNSA. CDR3 length: 17 residues.

J is TRBJ1-1 and V is TRBV20-1, with D possibly TRBD1 on 5 matching bases. The germline V gene encodes CDR1 DFQATT and CDR2 SNEGSKA (reference sequence). The CDR3 spans 14 residues. V was clipped by 0 bases and J by 0 bases, with 8 bases between them. The CDR3 protein is CSAREGRVNTEAFF. For the CDR3, the DNA is TGCAGTGCTAGAGAGGGCAGGGTGAACACTGAAGCTTTCTTT.

V and J are TRBV13 and TRBJ1-1, with D possibly matching TRBD1 (6 bases). With 5 bases removed from V and 3 bases from J, the gap between germline ends came to 13 bases. Germline V gene data show CDR1 as PRHDT and CDR2 as FYEKMQ (reference sequence). The length of the CDR3 is 14 residues. The CDR3 loop is CASSRRGTYTEAFF. The CDR3 region has the DNA TGTGCCAGCAGCCGTCGCGGGACATACACTGAAGCTTTCTTT. The variable domain in full, with the rest retrieved from reference TRBV13 and TRBJ1-1, is AAGVIQSPRHLIKEKRETATLKCYPIPRHDTVYWYQQGPGQDPQFLISFYEKMQSDKGSIPDRFSAQQFSDYHSELNMSSLELGDSALYFCASSRRGTYTEAFFGQGTRLTVV.

J is TRBJ2-6 and V is TRBV3-1; D is perhaps TRBD2 (7 bases). Germline CDR1 reads LGHDT; CDR2 reads YNNKEL (reference sequence). V gave up 3 bases and J gave up 0 bases, with 18 bases separating them. CDR3 length: 19 residues. The CDR3 DNA is TGTGCCAGCAGCCATCGGGGAGGGGGGGTTGGCTCTGGGGCCAACGTCCTGACTTTC. It yields the protein CASSHRGGGVGSGANVLTF.

The chain combines TRBV3-1 with TRBJ2-3; 8 positions match TRBD2. CDR3 length: 17 amino acids. Germline V gives CDR1 LGHDT, CDR2 YNNKEL (reference sequence). Germline trimming cut 3 bases from V and 0 bases from J; bases unmatched to any gene: 8. The CDR3 DNA reads as TGTGCCAGCAGCCAGGTCCTAGCGGGTGCTAGCACAGATACGCAGTATTTT. It encodes CASSQVLAGASTDTQYF.

The V and J genes are TRBV9 and TRBJ2-5, with 11 bases fitting TRBD2. Germline lookup yields CDR1 SGDLS and CDR2 YYNGEE. V dropped 3 bases and J dropped 2; count of bases not matched to a gene: 6. The CDR3 consists of 16 residues. The CDR3 coding sequence is TGTGCCAGCAGCGCCGGGACTAGCGGCATACAAGAGACCCAGTACTTC. The encoded protein is CASSAGTSGIQETQYF.